A single sample is the source of the 15 T cell receptor beta chains below, sequenced in a study of B cell selection in AIRE deficiency. Sorting defined conventional CD4 T cells as CD4+CD127+. The table came from immunoSEQ multiplex PCR; TCRdb's copy has only in-frame clones and leaves some out. The data hold tens of thousands of clones, with roughly 95% observed a single time. Sequencing was carried out using CD4+CD127+ conventional T cells sorted from PBMCs. The receptors were sampled from a human donor in good health.

V and J are TRBV19 and TRBJ2-1, with 8 positions matching TRBD2. J was trimmed by 6 bases and V by 6 bases; bases with no gene match: 4. This CDR3 has 13 residues. The V gene's germline CDR1 is LNHDA and CDR2 SQIVND (reference sequence). CDR3 sequence (DNA): TGTGCCAGTAGCCCGGGAGGGGGCAATGAGCAGTTCTTC. This gives the protein CASSPGGGNEQFF.

The chain has TRBV27 and TRBJ2-3; 10 bases agree with TRBD2. The trim removed 5 bases at V and 3 bases at J, leaving 20 bases unmatched. Germline V gene sequence: CDR1 MNHEY, CDR2 SMNVEV (reference sequence). The CDR3 length is 20 residues. The CDR3 protein is CASSLLSKVAGGPRTDTQYF. The CDR3 coding sequence is TGTGCCAGCAGTCTTTTATCGAAAGTAGCGGGAGGTCCCAGGACAGATACGCAGTATTTT.

The chain recombines TRBV28 with TRBJ2-7; a weak D match, TRBD2 (5 bases). The germline V gene has CDR1 MDHEN and CDR2 SYDVKM. V shed 2 bases and J shed 5 bases, with 13 bases lying between them. The CDR3 is 14 residues long. In nucleotides, the CDR3 is TGTGCCAGCAGTTTAAACGGGAAGAGAGACGAGCAGTACTTC. Translation gives CASSLNGKRDEQYF.

The chain is built from TRBV10-3 and TRBJ1-4; the match to TRBD1 covers 12 bases. The CDR3 totals 15 residues. The V segment lost 8 bases and the J segment 11 bases; nucleotides outside the gene matches: 12. Germline CDR1 reads ENHRY; CDR2 reads SYGVKD. DNA for the CDR3: TGTGCCATCTCCGGGACAGGGGGCGGGCGTGGGAAACTGTTTTTT. This translates into CAISGTGGGRGKLFF.

The CDR3 coding sequence is TGTGCCAGTAGTACCGGAGGGATAGGGTCCAATCAGCCCCAGCATTTT. Translation: CASSTGGIGSNQPQHF. The V gene is TRBV19, the J gene TRBJ1-5, with D hard to call. The CDR3 totals 16 residues. From germline, CDR1 is LNHDA and CDR2 SQIVND (reference sequence). Trimming took off 4 bases at V and 3 bases at J, with 16 bases between the two ends.

The V gene is TRBV6-1, the J gene TRBJ1-1, with 8 bases fitting TRBD1. The trim removed 8 bases at V and 1 base at J, leaving 6 bases unmatched. Germline V gene lookup returns CDR1 MNHNS and CDR2 SASEGT. This CDR3 has 14 amino acids. The CDR3 DNA is TGTGCCAGCTCCCGACAGGGGAGGAACACTGAAGCTTTCTTT. It translates to CASSRQGRNTEAFF.

CDR3 DNA: TGTGCCAGCAGCGTAGAGGGATCCTACGAGCAGTACTTC. The encoded protein is CASSVEGSYEQYF. This sequence joins TRBV9 and TRBJ2-7; the D is unclear. This CDR3 has 13 residues. Germline V gene data show CDR1 as SGDLS and CDR2 as YYNGEE. V lost 0 bases and J 1 base, leaving 5 bases between the germline ends. Variable domain in full (rest from reference TRBV9 and TRBJ2-7): DSGVTQTPKHLITATGQRVTLRCSPRSGDLSVYWYQQSLDQGLQFLIQYYNGEERAKGNILERFSAQQFPDLHSELNLSSLELGDSALYFCASSVEGSYEQYFGPGTRLTVT.

This clone was found once. The V call is TRBV7-6, the J call TRBJ1-5; D is ambiguous. This CDR3 contains 13 residues. Germline CDR1 and CDR2: SGHVS and FNYEAQ. V lost 5 bases and J 0 bases, leaving 5 bases between the germline ends. CDR3 bases: TGTGCCAGCAGCCAGAATAGCAATCAGCCCCAGCATTTT. Translating it yields CASSQNSNQPQHF.

The rearrangement links TRBV2 to TRBJ2-7; 14 bases line up with TRBD2. This CDR3 has 19 amino acids. Trimming cost V 1 base and J 12 bases; bases outside gene matches: 20. Germline CDR1 and CDR2: SNHLY and FYNNEI. The CDR3 region has the DNA TGTGCCAGCAGTGAAGGCGGGCCCCTGTCGACTAGCGGGAGGGCCGGGTCGTACTTC. Translated: CASSEGGPLSTSGRAGSYF.

This chain uses TRBV7-9 with TRBJ2-2; D perhaps matches TRBD2 (5 bases). V lost 1 base, J lost 8 bases, and 11 bases lay in between. The CDR3 consists of 14 residues. Germline V lookup: CDR1 SEHNR, CDR2 FQNEAQ (reference sequence). The CDR3 region has the DNA TGTGCCAGCAGCTTAGGGACTGCGCGAGGGGAGCTGTTTTTT. This encodes CASSLGTARGELFF.

This clone was counted once. The chain uses TRBV5-1 and TRBJ2-1; D remains ambiguous. This CDR3 comprises 13 residues. Trimming took 0 bases from V and 5 from J, leaving 6 bases between them. In germline, CDR1 is SGHRS, CDR2 YFSETQ. In DNA, the CDR3 is TGCGCCAGCAGCTTGGGCGATAACAATGAGCAGTTCTTC. This translates into CASSLGDNNEQFF. Based on the CDR3 plus reference TRBV5-1 and TRBJ2-1, the full variable domain is KAGVTQTPRYLIKTRGQQVTLSCSPISGHRSVSWYQQTPGQGLQFLFEYFSETQRNKGNFPGRFSGRQFSNSRSEMNVSTLELGDSALYLCASSLGDNNEQFFGPGTRLTVL.

This chain links TRBV7-6 with TRBJ2-1; TRBD2 matches 10 bases. The CDR3 loop spans 16 amino acids. Trimming at V came to 3 bases and at J to 2 bases, leaving 4 bases not matched to a gene. Germline CDR1 SGHVS, CDR2 FNYEAQ. In nucleotides, the CDR3 is TGTGCCAGCAGCTTGGCAACTAGCGGGGCCTACAATGAGCAGTTCTTC. Translated, it gives CASSLATSGAYNEQFF.

J is TRBJ2-5 and V is TRBV10-2, with TRBD2 matching 11 bases. The CDR3 is 15 amino acids. Germline-derived CDR1 and CDR2 are WSHSY and SAAADI. J lost 5 bases, V lost 8 bases, and 10 bases had no gene match. CDR3 sequence (DNA): TGCGCCAGCGAAGGGACTAGCGGCGGCATTGAGACCCAGTACTTC. Amino acid sequence: CASEGTSGGIETQYF.

This clone was seen once. V gene TRBV10-3 combines with J gene TRBJ1-2; D is uncertain. Germline-derived CDR1 and CDR2 are ENHRY and SYGVKD. CDR3 length equals 12 residues. Trimming removed 2 bases at V and 4 bases at J, with 5 bases between. The CDR3 bases are TGTGCCATCAGTGAGAAGGGCTATGGCTACACCTTC. It encodes CAISEKGYGYTF.

The V and J genes are TRBV7-2 and TRBJ1-2; D is possibly TRBD1 (6 bases). The germline CDR1 and CDR2 sequences are SGHTA and FQGNSA. CDR3 length: 12 residues. V was pared by 5 bases and J by 6 bases, with 10 bases between. CDR3: CASSLEGDGYTF. The CDR3, as DNA: TGTGCCAGCAGCCTAGAGGGGGATGGCTACACCTTC.